This T cell receptor beta chain was captured in a study of blood T cells in healthy people across ages. The CDR3 loop spans 16 amino acids. The germline V gene has CDR1 SGHTA and CDR2 FQGNSA. V was shortened by 8 bases and J by 0 bases, with 14 bases between the two germline ends. Every sample had a minimum of 6.5 million PBMCs isolated. With each sample, at least 5.5 micrograms of total RNA were extracted. Study-level points and caveats: Underestimates were what the diversity estimates from one million T cells were considered to be. Among T cells, TCR beta diversity per million cells dropped roughly linearly as age rose.

Combining a sample-barcoded 5' primer with a J-beta primer mix, a second PCR ran for roughly 6 to 12 cycles. A single record per CDR3 protein comes from TCRdb applying MiXCR to the 5' RACE reads. The sample consists of fewer than 2 million distinct CDR3 sequences, approximately 39% of them appearing once. The sample holds many counts of this clonotype. Its cognate antigen is unknown. The receptor was derived from a human donor in good health. The sample comprised blood. The chain links TRBV7-2 to TRBJ2-6; the D is unclear. This CDR3 is CASSRVSVSGANVLTF. CDR3 in DNA: TGTGCCAGCTCCCGTGTGTCAGTCTCTGGGGCCAACGTCCTGACTTTC. The full variable domain, rest sourced from reference TRBV7-2 and TRBJ2-6, is GAGVSQSPSNKVTEKGKDVELRCDPISGHTALYWYRQSLGQGLEFLIYFQGNSAPDKSGLPSDRFSAERTGGSVSTLTIQRTQQEDSAVYLCASSRVSVSGANVLTFGAGSRLTVL.